What follows describes a single TCR beta chain. The data were obtained in a study of cytomegalovirus exposure and HLA in healthy donors. The germline V gene encodes CDR1 PRHDT and CDR2 FYEKMQ (reference sequence). The germline V and J ends were trimmed by 5 bases and 5 bases, with 18 bases remaining between them. The CDR3 is 15 amino acids. Assay: immunoSEQ multiplex PCR; the TCRdb copy retains only in-frame clones and omits some. The sample carries approximately 230,000 clones, roughly 84% recorded once. The TCR originated in a man between 18 and 29 years old in good health and CMV-seropositive. The chain is built from TRBV13 and TRBJ1-1, with D possibly TRBD1 on 5 matching bases. What was sequenced was PBMCs. The CDR3 sequence is CASSPSPGMRTEAFF. CDR3 in DNA: TGTGCCAGCAGCCCATCCCCAGGGATGAGGACTGAAGCTTTCTTT.